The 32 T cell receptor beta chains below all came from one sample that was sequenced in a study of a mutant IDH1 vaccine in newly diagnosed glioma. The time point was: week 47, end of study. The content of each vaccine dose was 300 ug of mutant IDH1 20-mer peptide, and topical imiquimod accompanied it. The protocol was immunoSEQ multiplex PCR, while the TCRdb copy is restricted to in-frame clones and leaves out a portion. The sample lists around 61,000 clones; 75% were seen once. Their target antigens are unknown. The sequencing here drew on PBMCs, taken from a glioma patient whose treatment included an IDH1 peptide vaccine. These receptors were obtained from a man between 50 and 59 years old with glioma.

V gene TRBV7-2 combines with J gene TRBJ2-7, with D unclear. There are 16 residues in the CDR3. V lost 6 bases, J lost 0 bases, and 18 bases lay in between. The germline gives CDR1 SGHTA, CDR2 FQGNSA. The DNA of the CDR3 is TGTGCCAGCAGGCCGTGGGGTGTTGGAAACTCCTACGAGCAGTACTTC. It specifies CASRPWGVGNSYEQYF.

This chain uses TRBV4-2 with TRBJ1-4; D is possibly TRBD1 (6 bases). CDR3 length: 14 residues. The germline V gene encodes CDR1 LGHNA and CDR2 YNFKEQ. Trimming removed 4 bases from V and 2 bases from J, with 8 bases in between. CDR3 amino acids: CASSRGQTNEKLFF. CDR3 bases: TGTGCCAGCAGCCGAGGACAGACTAATGAAAAACTGTTTTTT.

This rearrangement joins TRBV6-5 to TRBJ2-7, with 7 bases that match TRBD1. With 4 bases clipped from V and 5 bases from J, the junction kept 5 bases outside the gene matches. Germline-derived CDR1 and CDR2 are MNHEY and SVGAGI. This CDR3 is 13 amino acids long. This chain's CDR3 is CASSLTGADEQYF. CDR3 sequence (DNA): TGTGCCAGCAGTTTAACAGGGGCGGACGAGCAGTACTTC.

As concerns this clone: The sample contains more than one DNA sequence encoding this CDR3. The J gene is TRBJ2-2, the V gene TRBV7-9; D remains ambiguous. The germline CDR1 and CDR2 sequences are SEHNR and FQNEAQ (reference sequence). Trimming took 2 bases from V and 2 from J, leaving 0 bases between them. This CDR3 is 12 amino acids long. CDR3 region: CASSLNTGELFF. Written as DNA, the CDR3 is TGTGCCAGCAGCTTAAACACCGGGGAGCTGTTTTTT.

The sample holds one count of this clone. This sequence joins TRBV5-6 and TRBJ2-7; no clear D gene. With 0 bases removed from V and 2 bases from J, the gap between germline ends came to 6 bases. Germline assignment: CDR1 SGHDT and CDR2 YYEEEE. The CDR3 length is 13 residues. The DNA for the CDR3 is TGTGCCAGCAGCTTGGGAGCCCCCTACGAGCAGTACTTC. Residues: CASSLGAPYEQYF.

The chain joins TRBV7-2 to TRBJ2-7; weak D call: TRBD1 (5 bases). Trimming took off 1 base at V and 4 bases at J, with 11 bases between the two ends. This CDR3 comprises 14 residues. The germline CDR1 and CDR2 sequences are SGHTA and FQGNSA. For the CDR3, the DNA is TGTGCCAGCAGCTTAGTTTTCCAGGGATACGAGCAGTACTTC. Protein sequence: CASSLVFQGYEQYF.

The CDR3 is CASSPRGEEKLFF. Here the CDR3 DNA reads TGTGCCAGCTCACCGCGGGGAGAGGAAAAACTGTTTTTT. V and J are TRBV18 and TRBJ1-4; no clear D. Germline V gene lookup returns CDR1 KGHSH and CDR2 LQKENI. This CDR3 is built from 13 residues. With 3 bases removed from V and 8 bases from J, the gap between germline ends came to 10 bases.

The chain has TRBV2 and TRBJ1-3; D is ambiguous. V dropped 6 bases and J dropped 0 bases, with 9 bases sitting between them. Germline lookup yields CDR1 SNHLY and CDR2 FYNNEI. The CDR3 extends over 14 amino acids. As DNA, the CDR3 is TGTGCCAGCAGAGGAGAGGTCTCTGGAAACACCATATATTTT. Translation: CASRGEVSGNTIYF.

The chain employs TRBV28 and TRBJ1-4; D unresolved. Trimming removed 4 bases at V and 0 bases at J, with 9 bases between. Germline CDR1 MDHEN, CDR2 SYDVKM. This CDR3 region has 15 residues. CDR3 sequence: CASSSQTTTNEKLFF. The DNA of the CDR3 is TGTGCCAGCAGTTCCCAGACAACAACTAATGAAAAACTGTTTTTT.

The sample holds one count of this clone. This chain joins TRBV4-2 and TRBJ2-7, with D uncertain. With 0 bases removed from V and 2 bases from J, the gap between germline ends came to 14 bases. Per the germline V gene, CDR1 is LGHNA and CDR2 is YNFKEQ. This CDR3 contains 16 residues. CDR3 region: CASSQELRALPYEQYF. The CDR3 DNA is TGTGCCAGCAGCCAAGAACTTCGGGCCCTTCCCTACGAGCAGTACTTC.

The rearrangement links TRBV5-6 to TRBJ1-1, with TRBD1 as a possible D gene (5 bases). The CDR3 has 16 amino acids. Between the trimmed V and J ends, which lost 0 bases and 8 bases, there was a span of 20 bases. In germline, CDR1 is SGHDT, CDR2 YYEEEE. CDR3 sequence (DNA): TGTGCCAGCAGCTTGGGGCCGACACTTCGGGGCCACGAAGCTTTCTTT. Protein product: CASSLGPTLRGHEAFF.

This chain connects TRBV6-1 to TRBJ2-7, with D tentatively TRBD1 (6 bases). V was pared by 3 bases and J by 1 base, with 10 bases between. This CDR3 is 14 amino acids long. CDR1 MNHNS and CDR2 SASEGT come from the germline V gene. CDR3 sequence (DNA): TGTGCCAGCAGTGACAGGGGTCAATCCTACGAGCAGTACTTC. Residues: CASSDRGQSYEQYF.

In DNA form, the CDR3 reads TGTGCCAGCAGCCGATCGGACAGAAGGGGTCAGCCCCAGCATTTT. This codes for CASSRSDRRGQPQHF. The chain couples TRBV7-2 to TRBJ1-5; tentatively, D is TRBD1 (6 bases). Germline V gives CDR1 SGHTA, CDR2 FQGNSA. This CDR3 has 15 amino acids. Trimming removed 5 bases from V and 6 bases from J, with 17 bases in between.

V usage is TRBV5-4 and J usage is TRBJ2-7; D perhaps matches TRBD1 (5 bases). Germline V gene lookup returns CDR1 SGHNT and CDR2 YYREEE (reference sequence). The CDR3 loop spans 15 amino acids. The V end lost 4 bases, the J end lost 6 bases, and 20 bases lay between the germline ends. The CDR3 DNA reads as TGTGCCAGCAGCCAATTCCAGTGGCCCGACAGCGAGCAGTACTTC. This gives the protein CASSQFQWPDSEQYF. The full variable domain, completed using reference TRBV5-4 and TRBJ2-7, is ETGVTQSPTHLIKTRGQQVTLRCSSQSGHNTVSWYQQALGQGPQFIFQYYREEENGRGNFPPRFSGLQFPNYSSELNVNALELDDSALYLCASSQFQWPDSEQYFGPGTRLTVT.

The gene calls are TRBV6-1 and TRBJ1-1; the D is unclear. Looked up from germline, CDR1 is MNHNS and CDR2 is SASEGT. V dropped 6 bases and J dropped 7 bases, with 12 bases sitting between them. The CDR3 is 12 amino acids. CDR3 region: CASSLQDLEAFF. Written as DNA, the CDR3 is TGTGCCAGCAGCCTACAAGATCTTGAAGCTTTCTTT.

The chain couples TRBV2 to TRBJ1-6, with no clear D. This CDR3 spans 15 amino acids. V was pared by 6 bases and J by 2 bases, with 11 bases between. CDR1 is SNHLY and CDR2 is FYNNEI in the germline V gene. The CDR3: CASSLSGTYNSPLHF. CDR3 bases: TGTGCCAGCAGCCTATCTGGCACCTATAATTCACCCCTCCACTTT.

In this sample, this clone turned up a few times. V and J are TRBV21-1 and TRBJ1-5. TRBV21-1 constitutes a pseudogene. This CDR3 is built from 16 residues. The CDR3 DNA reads TGTGCCAGCAGCAAAGTTCTAGCCGGTAGCAATCAGCCCCAGCATTTT. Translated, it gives CASSKVLAGSNQPQHF.

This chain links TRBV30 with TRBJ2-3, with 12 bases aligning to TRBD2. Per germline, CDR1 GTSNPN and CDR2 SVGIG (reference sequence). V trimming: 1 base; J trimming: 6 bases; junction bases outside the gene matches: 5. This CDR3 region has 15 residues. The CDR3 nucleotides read TGTGCCTGGAGTGGGGGACTAGCGGGTCCCGATACGCAGTATTTT. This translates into CAWSGGLAGPDTQYF.

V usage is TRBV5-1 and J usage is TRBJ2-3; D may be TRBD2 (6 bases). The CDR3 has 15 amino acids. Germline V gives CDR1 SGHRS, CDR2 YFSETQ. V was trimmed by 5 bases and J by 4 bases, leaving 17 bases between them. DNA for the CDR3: TGCGCCAGCAGATCGGGGGTGTATTCGGCAGATACGCAGTATTTT. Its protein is CASRSGVYSADTQYF.

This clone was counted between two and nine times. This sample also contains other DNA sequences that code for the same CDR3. CDR3 sequence: CASSQDQGVNQPQHF. Here the CDR3 DNA reads TGCGCCAGCAGCCAAGATCAGGGTGTCAATCAGCCCCAGCATTTT. The chain employs TRBV4-3 and TRBJ1-5; TRBD1 is a possible D gene (5 bases). Germline V lookup: CDR1 LGHNA, CDR2 YSLEER. The V end lost 0 bases, the J end lost 3 bases, and 9 bases lay between the germline ends. This CDR3 has 15 residues.

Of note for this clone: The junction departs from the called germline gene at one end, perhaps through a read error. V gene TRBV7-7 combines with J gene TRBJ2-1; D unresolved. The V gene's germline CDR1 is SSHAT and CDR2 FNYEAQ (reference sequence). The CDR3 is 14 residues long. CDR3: CASSLSGESNEQFF. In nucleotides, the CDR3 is TGTGCTAGCAGCTTATCCGGAGAGAGCAATGAGCAGTTCTTC.

CDR3: CASSFVGTEDEKLFF. The CDR3 nucleotides read TGTGCCAGCAGCTTCGTAGGGACGGAAGATGAAAAACTGTTTTTT. The V and J genes are TRBV13 and TRBJ1-4, with a weak D call TRBD1 (5 bases). Germline CDR1 is PRHDT and CDR2 is FYEKMQ (reference sequence). V was trimmed by 3 bases and J by 6 bases, leaving 14 bases between them. This CDR3 is 15 amino acids long. Based on the CDR3 plus reference TRBV13 and TRBJ1-4, the full variable domain is AAGVIQSPRHLIKEKRETATLKCYPIPRHDTVYWYQQGPGQDPQFLISFYEKMQSDKGSIPDRFSAQQFSDYHSELNMSSLELGDSALYFCASSFVGTEDEKLFFGSGTQLSVL.

CDR3 nucleotides: TGTGCCAGCAGTTACTCTGACAGGGGCCGGGATACGCAGTATTTT. Protein: CASSYSDRGRDTQYF. This chain uses TRBV6-5 with TRBJ2-3, with 8 bases aligning to TRBD1. Germline assignment: CDR1 MNHEY and CDR2 SVGAGI. The CDR3 has 15 amino acids. The V gene end was trimmed by 0 bases and the J gene end by 6 bases; junction bases not matched to a gene: 5.

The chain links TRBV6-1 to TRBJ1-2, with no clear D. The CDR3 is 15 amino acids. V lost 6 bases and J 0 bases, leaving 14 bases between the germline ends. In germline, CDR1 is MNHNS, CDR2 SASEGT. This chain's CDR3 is CASSLAEMTNYGYTF. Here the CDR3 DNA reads TGTGCCAGCAGCCTAGCGGAGATGACTAACTATGGCTACACCTTC.

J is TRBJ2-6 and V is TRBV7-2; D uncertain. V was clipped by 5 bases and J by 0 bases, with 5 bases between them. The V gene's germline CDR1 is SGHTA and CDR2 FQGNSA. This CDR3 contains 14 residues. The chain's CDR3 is CASSLRSGANVLTF. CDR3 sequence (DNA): TGTGCCAGCAGCCTGCGCTCTGGGGCCAACGTCCTGACTTTC.

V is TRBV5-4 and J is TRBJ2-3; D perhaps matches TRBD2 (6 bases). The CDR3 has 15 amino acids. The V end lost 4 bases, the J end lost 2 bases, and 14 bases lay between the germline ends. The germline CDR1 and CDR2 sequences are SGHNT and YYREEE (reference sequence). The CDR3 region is CASSRSTGDTDTQYF. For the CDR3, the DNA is TGTGCCAGCAGCAGATCGACGGGAGACACAGATACGCAGTATTTT.

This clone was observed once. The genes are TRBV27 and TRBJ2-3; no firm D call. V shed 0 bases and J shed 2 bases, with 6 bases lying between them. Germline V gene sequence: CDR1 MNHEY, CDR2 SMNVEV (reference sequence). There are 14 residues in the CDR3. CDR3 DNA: TGTGCCAGCAGTTTATCGAAGGTCACAGATACGCAGTATTTT. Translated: CASSLSKVTDTQYF.

The chain's CDR3 is CASSPLSQSSYEQYF. The DNA of the CDR3 is TGTGCCAGCAGCCCACTTAGCCAAAGCTCCTACGAGCAGTACTTC. The chain uses TRBV11-2 and TRBJ2-7; D remains ambiguous. The CDR3 loop spans 15 amino acids. CDR1 is SGHAT and CDR2 is FQNNGV in the germline V gene. Trimming pared 5 bases from V and 0 bases from J, leaving 14 bases between.

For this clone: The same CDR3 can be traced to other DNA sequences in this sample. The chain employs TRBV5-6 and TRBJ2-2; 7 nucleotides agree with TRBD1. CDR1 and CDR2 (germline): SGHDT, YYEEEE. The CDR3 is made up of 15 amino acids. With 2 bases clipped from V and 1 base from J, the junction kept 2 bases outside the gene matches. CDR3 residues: CASSLQGQNTGELFF. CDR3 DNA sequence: TGTGCCAGCAGCTTACAGGGGCAGAACACCGGGGAGCTGTTTTTT. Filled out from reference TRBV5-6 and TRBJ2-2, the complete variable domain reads DAGVTQSPTHLIKTRGQQVTLRCSPKSGHDTVSWYQQALGQGPQFIFQYYEEEERQRGNFPDRFSGHQFPNYSSELNVNALLLGDSALYLCASSLQGQNTGELFFGEGSRLTVL.

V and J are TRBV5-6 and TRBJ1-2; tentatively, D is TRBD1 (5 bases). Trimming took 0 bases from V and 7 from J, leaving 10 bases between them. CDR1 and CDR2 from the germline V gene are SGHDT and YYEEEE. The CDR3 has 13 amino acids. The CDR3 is CASSLVRGRGYTF. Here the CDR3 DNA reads TGTGCCAGCAGCTTGGTCCGGGGACGTGGCTACACCTTC.

The CDR3: CASSLGTSYNEQFF. Here the CDR3 DNA reads TGTGCCAGCAGTTTGGGGACATCCTACAATGAGCAGTTCTTC. The chain links TRBV27 to TRBJ2-1, with a tentative D call TRBD1 (6 bases). Trimming removed 3 bases from V and 1 base from J, with 7 bases in between. The CDR3 sequence is 14 residues long. Germline V gives CDR1 MNHEY, CDR2 SMNVEV (reference sequence).

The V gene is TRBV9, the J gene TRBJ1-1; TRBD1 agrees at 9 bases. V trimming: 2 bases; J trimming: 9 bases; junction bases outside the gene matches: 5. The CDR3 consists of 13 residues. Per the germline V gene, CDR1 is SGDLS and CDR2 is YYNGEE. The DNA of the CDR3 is TGTGCCAGCAGCGTCCGAGGACAGGGGCAAGCTTTCTTT. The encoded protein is CASSVRGQGQAFF.